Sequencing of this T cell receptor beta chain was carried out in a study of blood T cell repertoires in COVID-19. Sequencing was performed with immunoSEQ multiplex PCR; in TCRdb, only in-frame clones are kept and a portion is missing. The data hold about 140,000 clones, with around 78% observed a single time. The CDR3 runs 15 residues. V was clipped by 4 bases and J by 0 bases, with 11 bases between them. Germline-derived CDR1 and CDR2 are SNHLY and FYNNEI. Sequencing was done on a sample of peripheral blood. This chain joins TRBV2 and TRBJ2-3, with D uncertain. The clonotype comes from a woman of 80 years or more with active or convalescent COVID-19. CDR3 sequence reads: CASSVVGSSTDTQYF. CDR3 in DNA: TGTGCCAGCAGTGTGGTCGGGTCTAGCACAGATACGCAGTATTTT.